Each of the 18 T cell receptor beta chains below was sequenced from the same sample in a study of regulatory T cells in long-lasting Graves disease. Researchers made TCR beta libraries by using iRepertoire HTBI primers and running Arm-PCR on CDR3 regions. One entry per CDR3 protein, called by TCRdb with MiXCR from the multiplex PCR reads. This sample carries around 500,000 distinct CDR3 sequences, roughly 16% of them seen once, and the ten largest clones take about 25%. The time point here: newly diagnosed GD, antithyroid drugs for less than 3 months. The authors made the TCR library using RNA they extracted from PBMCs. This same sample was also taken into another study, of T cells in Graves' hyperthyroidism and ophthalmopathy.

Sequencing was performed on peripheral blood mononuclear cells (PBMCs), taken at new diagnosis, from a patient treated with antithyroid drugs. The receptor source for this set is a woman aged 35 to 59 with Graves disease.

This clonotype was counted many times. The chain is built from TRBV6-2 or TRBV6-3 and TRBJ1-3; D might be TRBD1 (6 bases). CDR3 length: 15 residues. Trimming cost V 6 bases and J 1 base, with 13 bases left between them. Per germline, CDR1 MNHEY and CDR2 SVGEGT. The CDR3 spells CASSTGQWSGNTIYF. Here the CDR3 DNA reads TGTGCCAGCAGCACAGGACAGTGGTCTGGAAACACCATATATTTT.

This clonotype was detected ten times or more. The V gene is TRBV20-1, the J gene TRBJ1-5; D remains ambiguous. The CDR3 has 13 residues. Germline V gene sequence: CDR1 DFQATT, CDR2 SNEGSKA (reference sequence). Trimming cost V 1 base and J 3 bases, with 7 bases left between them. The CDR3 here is CSARAEVNQPQHF. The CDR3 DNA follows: TGCAGTGCTAGAGCAGAAGTCAATCAGCCCCAGCATTTT.

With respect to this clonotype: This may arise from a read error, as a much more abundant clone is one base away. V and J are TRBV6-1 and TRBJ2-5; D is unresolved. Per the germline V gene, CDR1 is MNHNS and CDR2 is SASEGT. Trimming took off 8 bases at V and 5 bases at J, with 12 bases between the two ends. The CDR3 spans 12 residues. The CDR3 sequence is CASGSVLETQYF. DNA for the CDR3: TGTGCCAGCGGGTCCGTACTGGAGACCCAGTACTTC.

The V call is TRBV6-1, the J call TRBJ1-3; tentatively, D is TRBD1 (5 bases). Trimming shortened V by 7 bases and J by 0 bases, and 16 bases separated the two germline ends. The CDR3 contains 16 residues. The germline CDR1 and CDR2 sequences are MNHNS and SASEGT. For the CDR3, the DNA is TGTGCCAGCATACGCTACAGGAGTTCCTCTGGAAACACCATATATTTT. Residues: CASIRYRSSSGNTIYF.

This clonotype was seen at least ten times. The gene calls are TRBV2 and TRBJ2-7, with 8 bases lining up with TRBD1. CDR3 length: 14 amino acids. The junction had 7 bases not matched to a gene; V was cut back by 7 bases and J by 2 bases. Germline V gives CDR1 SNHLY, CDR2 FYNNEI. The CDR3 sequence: CASKRQGPTYEQYF. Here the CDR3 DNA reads TGTGCCAGCAAGAGACAGGGGCCCACCTACGAGCAGTACTTC.

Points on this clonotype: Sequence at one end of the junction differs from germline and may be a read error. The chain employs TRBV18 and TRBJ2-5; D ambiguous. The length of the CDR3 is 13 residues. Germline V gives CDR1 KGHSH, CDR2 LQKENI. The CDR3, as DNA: TGTGCCAGCTCAGGCCCCAACCAAGAGACCCGGTACTTC. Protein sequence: CASSGPNQETRYF.

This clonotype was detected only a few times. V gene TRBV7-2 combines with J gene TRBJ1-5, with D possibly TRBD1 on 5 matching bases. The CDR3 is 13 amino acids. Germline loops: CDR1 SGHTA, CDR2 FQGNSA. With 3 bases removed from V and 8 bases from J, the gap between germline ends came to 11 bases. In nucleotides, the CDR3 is TGTGCCAGCAGCTTGAGGGGATGGGAGCCCCAGCATTTT. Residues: CASSLRGWEPQHF.

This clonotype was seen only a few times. CDR3 nucleotides: TGTGCCAGCAGCGTAGGGTGGGATAGCAATCAGCCCCAGCATTTT. This sequence encodes CASSVGWDSNQPQHF. The rearrangement uses TRBV9 and TRBJ1-5; D ambiguous. The CDR3 is 15 residues long. Germline V gives CDR1 SGDLS, CDR2 YYNGEE. Trimming removed 0 bases at V and 0 bases at J, with 7 bases between. Looking up the rest from reference TRBV9 and TRBJ1-5 gives the full variable domain: DSGVTQTPKHLITATGQRVTLRCSPRSGDLSVYWYQQSLDQGLQFLIQYYNGEERAKGNILERFSAQQFPDLHSELNLSSLELGDSALYFCASSVGWDSNQPQHFGDGTRLSIL.

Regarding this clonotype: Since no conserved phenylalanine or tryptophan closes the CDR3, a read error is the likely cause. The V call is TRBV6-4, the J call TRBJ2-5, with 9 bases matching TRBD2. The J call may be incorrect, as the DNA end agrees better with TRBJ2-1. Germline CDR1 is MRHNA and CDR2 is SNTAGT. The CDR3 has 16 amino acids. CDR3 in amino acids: CASSDSGGGAYDEQFL. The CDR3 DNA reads TGTGCCAGCAGTGACTCGGGCGGGGGGGCTTATGATGAGCAGTTCCTC.

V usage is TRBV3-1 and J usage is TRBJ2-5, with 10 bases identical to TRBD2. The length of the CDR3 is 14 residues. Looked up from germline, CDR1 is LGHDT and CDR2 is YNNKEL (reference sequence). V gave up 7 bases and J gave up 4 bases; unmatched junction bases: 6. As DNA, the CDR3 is TGTGCCAGCAACGAGCGGGGGGGAGGAGAGACCCAGTACTTC. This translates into CASNERGGGETQYF.

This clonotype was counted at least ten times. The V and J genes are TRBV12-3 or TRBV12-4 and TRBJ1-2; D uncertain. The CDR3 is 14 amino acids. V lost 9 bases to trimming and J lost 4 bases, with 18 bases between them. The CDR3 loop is CASTVVGGSYGYTF. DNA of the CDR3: TGTGCCAGTACGGTGGTGGGAGGGTCCTATGGCTACACCTTC.

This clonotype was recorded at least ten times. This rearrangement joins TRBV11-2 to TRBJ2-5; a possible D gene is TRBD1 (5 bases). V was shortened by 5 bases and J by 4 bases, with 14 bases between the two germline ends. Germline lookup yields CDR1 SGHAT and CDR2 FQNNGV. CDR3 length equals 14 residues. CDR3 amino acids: CASSPPQGGETQYF. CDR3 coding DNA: TGTGCCAGCAGCCCTCCGCAGGGCGGAGAGACCCAGTACTTC.

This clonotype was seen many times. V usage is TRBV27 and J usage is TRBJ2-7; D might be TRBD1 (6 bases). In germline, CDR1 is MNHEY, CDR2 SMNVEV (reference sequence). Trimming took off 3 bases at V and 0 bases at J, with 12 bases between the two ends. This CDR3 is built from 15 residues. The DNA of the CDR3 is TGTGCCAGCAGTTTGCAGGGGCGCGTCTCCTACGAGCAGTACTTC. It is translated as CASSLQGRVSYEQYF.

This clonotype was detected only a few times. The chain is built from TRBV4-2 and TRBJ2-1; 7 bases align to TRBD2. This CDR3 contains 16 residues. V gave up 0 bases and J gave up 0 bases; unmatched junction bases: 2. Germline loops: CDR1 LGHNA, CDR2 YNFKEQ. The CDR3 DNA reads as TGTGCCAGCAGCCAAGAGGGCGGGGGCTCCTACAATGAGCAGTTCTTC. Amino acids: CASSQEGGGSYNEQFF.

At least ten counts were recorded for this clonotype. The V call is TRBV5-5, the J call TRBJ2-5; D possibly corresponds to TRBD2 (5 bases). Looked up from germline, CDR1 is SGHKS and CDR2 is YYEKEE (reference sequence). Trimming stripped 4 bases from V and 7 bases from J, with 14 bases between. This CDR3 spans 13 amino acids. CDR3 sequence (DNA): TGTGCCAGCAGCCCTGGACTTGAACGGACCCAGTACTTC. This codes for CASSPGLERTQYF. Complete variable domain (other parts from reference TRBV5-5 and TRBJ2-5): DAGVTQSPTHLIKTRGQQVTLRCSPISGHKSVSWYQQVLGQGPQFIFQYYEKEERGRGNFPDRFSARQFPNYSSELNVNALLLGDSALYLCASSPGLERTQYFGPGTRLLVL.

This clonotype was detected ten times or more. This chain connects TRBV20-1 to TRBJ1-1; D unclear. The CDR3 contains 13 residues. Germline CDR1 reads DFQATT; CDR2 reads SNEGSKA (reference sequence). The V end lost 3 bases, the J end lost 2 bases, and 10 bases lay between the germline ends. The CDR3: CSARVRHNTEAFF. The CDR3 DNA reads TGCAGTGCTAGGGTTCGGCACAACACTGAAGCTTTCTTT.

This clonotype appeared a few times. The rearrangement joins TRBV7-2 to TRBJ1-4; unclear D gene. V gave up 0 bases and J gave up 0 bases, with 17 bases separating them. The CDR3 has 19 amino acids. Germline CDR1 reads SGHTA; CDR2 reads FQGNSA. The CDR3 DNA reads TGTGCCAGCAGCTTAGCAGCGGGCGGCCGCCGTTCAACTAATGAAAAACTGTTTTTT. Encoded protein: CASSLAAGGRRSTNEKLFF. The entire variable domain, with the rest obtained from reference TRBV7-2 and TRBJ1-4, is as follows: GAGVSQSPSNKVTEKGKDVELRCDPISGHTALYWYRQSLGQGLEFLIYFQGNSAPDKSGLPSDRFSAERTGGSVSTLTIQRTQQEDSAVYLCASSLAAGGRRSTNEKLFFGSGTQLSVL.

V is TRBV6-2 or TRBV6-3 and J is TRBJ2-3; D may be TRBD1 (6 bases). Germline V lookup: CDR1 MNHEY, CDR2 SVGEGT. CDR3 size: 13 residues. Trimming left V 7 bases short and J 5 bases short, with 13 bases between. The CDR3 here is CASTPRGQDTQYF. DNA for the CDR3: TGTGCCAGCACACCCAGGGGCCAAGATACGCAGTATTTT.